This T cell receptor beta chain stems from a study of T cell clones after liver transplantation. TCRdb's table, derived via immunoSEQ multiplex PCR, lists solely in-frame clones and lacks some. The sample carries around 21,000 clones, 90% to 95% recorded once. By proportion, this clone is medium-sized (0.01 to 0.1%). This CDR3 has 13 residues. V shed 6 bases and J shed 7 bases, with 15 bases lying between them. CDR1 is SNHLY and CDR2 is FYNNEI in the germline V gene. This rearrangement joins TRBV2 to TRBJ2-5; TRBD2 might be the D (5 bases). The clonotype was recovered from a human patient who received a liver transplant. Some T cells may be the graft donor's. The sample was CD8+ T cells from blood, taken approximately 27 months after liver transplant. Here the CDR3 DNA reads TGTGCCAGCAGGGGTATCGCCGAGGGGACCCAGTACTTC. It yields the protein CASRGIAEGTQYF.